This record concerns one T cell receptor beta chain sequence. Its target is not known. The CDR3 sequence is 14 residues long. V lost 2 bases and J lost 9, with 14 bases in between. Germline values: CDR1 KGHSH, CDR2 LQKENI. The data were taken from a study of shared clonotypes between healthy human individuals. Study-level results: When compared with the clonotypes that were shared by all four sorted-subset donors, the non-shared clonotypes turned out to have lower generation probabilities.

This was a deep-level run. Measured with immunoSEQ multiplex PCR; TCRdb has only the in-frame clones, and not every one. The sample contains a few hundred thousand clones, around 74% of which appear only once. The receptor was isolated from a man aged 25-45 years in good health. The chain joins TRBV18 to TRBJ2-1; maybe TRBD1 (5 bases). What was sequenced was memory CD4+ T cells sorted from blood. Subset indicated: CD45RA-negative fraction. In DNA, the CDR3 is TGTGCCAGCTCACCAGTCCAGGGCGAGGCTGAGCAGTTCTTC. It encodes CASSPVQGEAEQFF.